The rows below give T cell receptor beta chains drawn from one sample of a study of Graves' ophthalmopathy and Graves' hyperthyroidism. TCRdb used MiXCR to reprocess the multiplex PCR reads, holding one entry per CDR3 protein. The sample has a few hundred thousand distinct CDR3 sequences, around 20% seen once; the top ten hold 1.5% to 2%. Sample: peripheral blood. The receptors shown here come from a woman aged 18 to 35 with Graves' ophthalmopathy. Both conserved end residues are trimmed from each CDR3. Fields, in order: J gene, V gene, CDR3 protein.

J: TRBJ2-7; V: TRBV7-2; CDR3: ASSAQGGYEQY
J: TRBJ1-1; V: TRBV30; CDR3: AWTLRDLAGRNAF
J: TRBJ2-7; V: TRBV6-2/TRBV6-3; CDR3: ASRPGTSGGYEQY
J: TRBJ2-7; V: TRBV3-1; CDR3: ASSQGFGQPYEQY
J: TRBJ2-5; V: TRBV12-5; CDR3: ASGQGAWKTQY
J: TRBJ2-5; V: TRBV15; CDR3: ATSKTSRSQETQY
J: TRBJ1-3; V: TRBV28; CDR3: ASRWGSSGNTIY
J: TRBJ2-7; V: TRBV12-3/TRBV12-4; CDR3: ASRPSGLAVEFQY
J: TRBJ2-7; V: TRBV5-8; CDR3: ASSPLGTGPEQY
J: TRBJ1-2; V: TRBV28; CDR3: ASSSWDSSGPLYGYT
J: TRBJ2-5; V: TRBV6-5; CDR3: ASSYGGGIETQY
J: TRBJ1-1; V: TRBV12-3/TRBV12-4; CDR3: ASSLVGVEAF
J: TRBJ2-5; V: TRBV10-2; CDR3: ASSGRGGGETQY
J: TRBJ2-7; V: TRBV29-1; CDR3: SVDDSAYEQY
J: TRBJ2-5; V: TRBV20-1; CDR3: SARDGGRETQY
J: TRBJ2-7; V: TRBV11-2; CDR3: ASSPLGQVNEQY
J: TRBJ2-7; V: TRBV4-1; CDR3: ASSQAPGNEQY
J: TRBJ1-5; V: TRBV6-2/TRBV6-3; CDR3: ASGGNYQPQH
J: TRBJ1-6; V: TRBV6-1; CDR3: ASSSQGLGSPLH
J: TRBJ1-1; V: TRBV5-1; CDR3: ASSLRIDRMNTEAF
J: TRBJ2-7; V: TRBV6-2/TRBV6-3; CDR3: ASSLGFGALRLTYEQY
J: TRBJ1-5; V: TRBV11-2; CDR3: ASSSPRGLDQPQH
J: TRBJ1-6; V: TRBV6-5; CDR3: ASSSLQGVPPVSPLH
J: TRBJ2-4; V: TRBV27; CDR3: ASSLGGAREKY
J: TRBJ1-1; V: TRBV27; CDR3: ASSLSLGTGDEAF
J: TRBJ2-7; V: TRBV18; CDR3: ASSPLGTGSYEQY
J: TRBJ2-5; V: TRBV12-3/TRBV12-4; CDR3: ASSTRGLNQETQY
J: TRBJ1-5; V: TRBV7-2; CDR3: ASREGTQPQH
J: TRBJ1-2; V: TRBV7-9; CDR3: ASSLERQPSDGYT
J: TRBJ1-3; V: TRBV6-5; CDR3: ASSYGSGRSGNTIY
J: TRBJ2-7; V: TRBV6-5; CDR3: ASSYWGTGAHEQY
J: TRBJ2-5; V: TRBV6-5; CDR3: ASSYSLGAQETQY
J: TRBJ1-1; V: TRBV9; CDR3: ASSEGQANTEAF
J: TRBJ1-1; V: TRBV18; CDR3: ASSPLSGQGGIDTEAF
J: TRBJ2-4; V: TRBV6-5; CDR3: ASTSPPGTGRNIQY
J: TRBJ1-2; V: TRBV6-1; CDR3: ASSDWGLGYT
J: TRBJ2-7; V: TRBV9; CDR3: ASSSGTGRSYEQY
J: TRBJ2-2; V: TRBV6-1; CDR3: ASSKQTGMGGELF
J: TRBJ1-2; V: TRBV6-1; CDR3: ASTSAQALAGYT
J: TRBJ1-1; V: TRBV4-3; CDR3: ASSQDLFGARVSEAF
J: TRBJ2-7; V: TRBV27; CDR3: ASSYRTSSYEQY
J: TRBJ1-5; V: TRBV12-3/TRBV12-4; CDR3: ASSLEGISGTGYQPQH
J: TRBJ1-1; V: TRBV6-5; CDR3: ASSYRRGIGTEAF
J: TRBJ2-7; V: TRBV28; CDR3: ASTITALNEQY
J: TRBJ2-7; V: TRBV15; CDR3: ATSIRPLLEQY
J: TRBJ2-5; V: TRBV7-8; CDR3: ASREGHLQETQY
J: TRBJ1-3; V: TRBV4-2; CDR3: ASSPGGLAGGPSSGNTIY
J: TRBJ1-2; V: TRBV14; CDR3: ASSQDWDRGYT